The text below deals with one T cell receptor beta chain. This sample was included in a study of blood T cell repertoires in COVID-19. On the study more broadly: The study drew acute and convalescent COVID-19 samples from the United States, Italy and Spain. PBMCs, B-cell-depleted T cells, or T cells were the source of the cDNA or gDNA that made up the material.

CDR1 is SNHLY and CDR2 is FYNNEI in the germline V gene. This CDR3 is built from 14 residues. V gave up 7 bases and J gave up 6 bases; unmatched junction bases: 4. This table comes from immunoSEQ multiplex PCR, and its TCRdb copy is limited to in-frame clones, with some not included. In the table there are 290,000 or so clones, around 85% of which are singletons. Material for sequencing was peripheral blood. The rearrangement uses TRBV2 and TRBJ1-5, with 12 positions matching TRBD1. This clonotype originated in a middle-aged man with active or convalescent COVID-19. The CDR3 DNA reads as TGTGCCAGCACCGGGACAGGGGGCGGTCAGCCCCAGCATTTT. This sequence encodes CASTGTGGGQPQHF.